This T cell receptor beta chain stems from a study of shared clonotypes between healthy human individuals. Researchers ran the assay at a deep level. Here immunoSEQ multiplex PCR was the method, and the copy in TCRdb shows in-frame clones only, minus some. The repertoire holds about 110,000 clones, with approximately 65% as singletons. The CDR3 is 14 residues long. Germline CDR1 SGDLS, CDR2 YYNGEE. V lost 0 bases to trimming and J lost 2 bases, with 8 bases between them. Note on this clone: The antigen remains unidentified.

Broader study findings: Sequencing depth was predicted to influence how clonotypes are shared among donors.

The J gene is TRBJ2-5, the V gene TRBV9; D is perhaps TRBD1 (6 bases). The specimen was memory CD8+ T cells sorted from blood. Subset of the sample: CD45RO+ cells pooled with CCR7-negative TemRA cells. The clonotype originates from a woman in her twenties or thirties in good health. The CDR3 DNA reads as TGTGCCAGCAGCGTAGAGGACAGACAAGAGACCCAGTACTTC. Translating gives CASSVEDRQETQYF.